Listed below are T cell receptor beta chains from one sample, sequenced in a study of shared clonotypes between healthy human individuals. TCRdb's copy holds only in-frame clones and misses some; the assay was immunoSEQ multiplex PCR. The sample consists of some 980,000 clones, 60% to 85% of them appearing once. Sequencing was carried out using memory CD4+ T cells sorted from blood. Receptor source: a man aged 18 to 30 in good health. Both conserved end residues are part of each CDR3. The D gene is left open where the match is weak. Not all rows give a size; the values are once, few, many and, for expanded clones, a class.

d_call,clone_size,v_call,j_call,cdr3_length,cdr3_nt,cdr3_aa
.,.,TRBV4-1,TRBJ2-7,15,TGCGCCAGCAGCCAATACAGGAACGACGTCGACGAGCAGTACTTC,CASSQYRNDVDEQYF
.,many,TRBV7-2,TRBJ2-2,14,TGTGCCAGCAGCTTCCCAGGAGCGACCGGGGAGCTGTTTTTT,CASSFPGATGELFF
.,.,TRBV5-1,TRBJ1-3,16,TGCGCCAGCAGCTTAGGTCCAGACCCCTCTGGAAACACCATATATTTT,CASSLGPDPSGNTIYF
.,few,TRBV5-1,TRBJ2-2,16,TGCGCCAGCAGCTTGGGTAACAGCTGGGGGACCGGGGAGCTGTTTTTT,CASSLGNSWGTGELFF
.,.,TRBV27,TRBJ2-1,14,TGTGCCAGCACCGGGACAAGGGGGAGCAATGAGCAGTTCTTC,CASTGTRGSNEQFF
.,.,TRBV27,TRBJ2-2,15,TGTGCCAGCAGTTTATTCTCCACAGGGCCCGGGGAGCTGTTTTTT,CASSLFSTGPGELFF
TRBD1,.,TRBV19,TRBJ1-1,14,TGTGCCAGTAGTATAGTGGGACAGGGGGATGAAGCTTTCTTT,CASSIVGQGDEAFF
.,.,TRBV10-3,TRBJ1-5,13,TGTGCCATCAGTGTGTATAGCAATCAGCCCCAGCATTTT,CAISVYSNQPQHF
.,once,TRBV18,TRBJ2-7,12,TGTGCCAGCTCACCGAAGGGGTTCGAGCAGTACTTC,CASSPKGFEQYF
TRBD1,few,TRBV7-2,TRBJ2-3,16,TGTGCCAGCAGCTTAGCCGGGACAGGGGTCACAGATACGCAGTATTTT,CASSLAGTGVTDTQYF
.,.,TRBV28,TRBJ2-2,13,TGTGCCAGCAACAGTGCCAACACCGGGGAGCTGTTTTTT,CASNSANTGELFF
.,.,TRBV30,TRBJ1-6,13,TGTGCCTGGAGTGTAGCCAGAGGTTCACCCCTCCACTTT,CAWSVARGSPLHF
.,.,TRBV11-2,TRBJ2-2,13,TGTGCCAGCAGCCTACGATGGACCGGGGAGCTGTTTTTT,CASSLRWTGELFF